Below, 23 T cell receptor beta chains from the same sample are listed, as sequenced in a study of cytomegalovirus exposure and HLA in healthy donors. 60 Vbeta and 13 Jbeta primers were used in PCR. Assay used: immunoSEQ multiplex PCR; TCRdb lists only in-frame clones, some missing. The table shows some 120,000 clones, with 79% occurring only once. Sequences were obtained from PBMCs. These receptor sequences come from a man between 25 and 39 years old in good health and CMV-seropositive.

The chain has TRBV6-1 and TRBJ1-1; D unresolved. V was pared by 6 bases and J by 1 base, with 9 bases between. Germline V gives CDR1 MNHNS, CDR2 SASEGT. CDR3 length equals 13 residues. For the CDR3, the DNA is TGTGCCAGCAGATACACACGGAACACTGAAGCTTTCTTT. This gives the protein CASRYTRNTEAFF.

This clone has just one count. The chain couples TRBV2 to TRBJ1-3, with 8 positions matching TRBD1. V gave up 8 bases and J gave up 4 bases; unmatched junction bases: 4. The germline V gene encodes CDR1 SNHLY and CDR2 FYNNEI. CDR3 size: 13 residues. The DNA for the CDR3 is TGTGCCAGCTCGACAGGGGCCGGAAACACCATATATTTT. It encodes CASSTGAGNTIYF.

The chain is built from TRBV7-3 and TRBJ2-1, with TRBD1 matching 8 bases. The CDR3 length is 16 residues. Trimming at V came to 2 bases and at J to 2 bases, leaving 5 bases not matched to a gene. CDR1 is SGHTA and CDR2 is FQGTGA in the germline V gene. The CDR3 spells CASSLATGDPYNEQFF. The CDR3 DNA follows: TGTGCCAGCAGCTTAGCGACAGGGGACCCCTACAATGAGCAGTTCTTC.

The chain links TRBV7-8 to TRBJ2-5; 8 nucleotides agree with TRBD1. The CDR3 extends over 15 amino acids. Germline-derived CDR1 and CDR2 are SGHVS and FQNEAQ. J gave up 2 bases and V 5 bases, and 7 bases lay outside the gene matches. For the CDR3, the DNA is TGTGCCAGCAGCCGGGACAGGATTAATCAAGAGACCCAGTACTTC. Translated, it gives CASSRDRINQETQYF.

CDR3 in DNA: TGCGCCAGCAGCCCGACTAGCGGGAGGATTACCGGGGAGCTGTTTTTT. Protein product: CASSPTSGRITGELFF. This chain uses TRBV4-1 with TRBJ2-2, with TRBD2 identical over 13 bases. This CDR3 has 16 residues. V lost 4 bases and J lost 5; bases outside the gene matches: 4. Germline CDR1 reads MGHRA; CDR2 reads YSYEKL.

The rearrangement joins TRBV4-1 to TRBJ1-6, with TRBD1 matching 9 bases. This CDR3 contains 13 residues. Looked up from germline, CDR1 is MGHRA and CDR2 is YSYEKL. V lost 4 bases and J lost 14; bases outside the gene matches: 6. The CDR3 region has the DNA TGCGCCAGCAGCCGCCCGGACAGGGGCTCCCTCCACTTT. It codes for CASSRPDRGSLHF.

The chain joins TRBV7-6 to TRBJ2-5; 7 bases fit TRBD2. The CDR3 is 14 amino acids. Germline trimming cut 2 bases from V and 5 bases from J; bases unmatched to any gene: 5. Per germline, CDR1 SGHVS and CDR2 FNYEAQ. The chain's CDR3 is CASSLLWGGETQYF. As DNA, the CDR3 is TGTGCCAGCAGCTTACTGTGGGGGGGGGAGACCCAGTACTTC.

This chain joins TRBV14 and TRBJ1-6; D is perhaps TRBD1 (5 bases). CDR1 SGHDN and CDR2 FVKESK come from the germline V gene. CDR3 length equals 15 residues. Between the trimmed V and J ends, which lost 1 base and 7 bases, there was a span of 11 bases. CDR3 protein: CASSQVWGVNSPLHF. The DNA for the CDR3 is TGTGCCAGCAGCCAAGTGTGGGGGGTAAATTCACCCCTCCACTTT. The whole variable domain, filled in from reference TRBV14 and TRBJ1-6, reads EAGVTQFPSHSVIEKGQTVTLRCDPISGHDNLYWYRRVMGKEIKFLLHFVKESKQDESGMPNNRFLAERTGGTYSTLKVQPAELEDSGVYFCASSQVWGVNSPLHFGNGTRLTVT.

The chain joins TRBV13 to TRBJ2-7; unclear D gene. The CDR3 runs to 12 residues. Between the trimmed V and J ends, which lost 0 bases and 7 bases, there was a span of 7 bases. The germline V gene has CDR1 PRHDT and CDR2 FYEKMQ (reference sequence). CDR3: CASSLGEAEQYF. In DNA, the CDR3 is TGTGCCAGCAGCTTAGGAGAAGCGGAGCAGTACTTC.

The rearrangement links TRBV11-3 to TRBJ2-5, with D tentatively TRBD2 (5 bases). Germline lookup yields CDR1 SGHNT and CDR2 YENEEA. Trimming took off 5 bases at V and 5 bases at J, with 9 bases between the two ends. The CDR3 covers 12 residues. The CDR3 protein is CASSLSGETQYF. As DNA, the CDR3 is TGTGCCAGCAGCCTATCGGGGGAGACCCAGTACTTC.

The gene calls are TRBV5-8 and TRBJ2-5, with 9 bases matching TRBD1. Germline CDR1 is SGHTS and CDR2 is YDEGEE. The CDR3 extends over 15 amino acids. V was pared by 5 bases and J by 4 bases, with 9 bases of the junction left unmatched. CDR3 bases: TGTGCCAGCAGAATTACAGGGGGCCGTAGAGAGACCCAGTACTTC. This gives the protein CASRITGGRRETQYF.

This clone has a single count. This chain uses TRBV19 with TRBJ2-1; TRBD1 matches at 8 bases. The junction had 6 bases not matched to a gene; V was cut back by 3 bases and J by 5 bases. The germline gives CDR1 LNHDA, CDR2 SQIVND (reference sequence). This CDR3 contains 15 residues. CDR3 region: CASSILDREDNEQFF. The CDR3 DNA is TGTGCCAGTAGTATTTTGGACAGGGAGGACAATGAGCAGTTCTTC.

The chain employs TRBV10-3 and TRBJ2-5; TRBD1 is a possible D gene (6 bases). The CDR3 sequence is 14 residues long. Germline V CDR1 and CDR2: ENHRY, SYGVKD. V lost 5 bases and J 2 bases, leaving 12 bases between the germline ends. CDR3 nucleotide sequence: TGTGCCATCAGTCGGACAGAGATACAAGAGACCCAGTACTTC. It translates to CAISRTEIQETQYF.

The chain carries TRBV5-4 and TRBJ2-7, with TRBD1 as a possible D gene (8 bases). Germline CDR1 and CDR2: SGHNT and YYREEE (reference sequence). There are 13 residues in the CDR3. Between the trimmed V and J ends, which lost 0 bases and 7 bases, there was a span of 11 bases. The CDR3 bases are TGTGCCAGCAGCTTGGACAGGGGGGGGGAGCAGTACTTC. It codes for CASSLDRGGEQYF.

The chain is built from TRBV4-2 and TRBJ1-4, with TRBD1 matching over 8 bases. Germline CDR1 reads LGHNA; CDR2 reads YNFKEQ. V trimming: 2 bases; J trimming: 5 bases; junction bases outside the gene matches: 7. The CDR3 covers 16 residues. The CDR3 bases are TGTGCCAGCAGCCAATTACCGGGACAGGCCAATGAAAAACTGTTTTTT. This translates into CASSQLPGQANEKLFF.

This clone occurred a few times. The rearrangement links TRBV5-4 to TRBJ2-2; D call uncertain. Per the germline V gene, CDR1 is SGHNT and CDR2 is YYREEE (reference sequence). This CDR3 is built from 11 residues. Between the trimmed V and J ends, which lost 2 bases and 6 bases, there was a span of 2 bases. CDR3 residues: CASSFSGELFF. The CDR3 region has the DNA TGTGCCAGCAGCTTCTCCGGGGAGCTGTTTTTT.

As to this clone: One end of the junction is discordant with germline, which a read error may explain. The V gene is TRBV6-5, the J gene TRBJ1-6; D not certain. This CDR3 spans 12 amino acids. Germline V CDR1 and CDR2: MNHEY, SVGAGI. The CDR3 sequence is CASSYSIRYLDF. As DNA, the CDR3 is TGTGCCAGCAGTTACTCGATCCGCTATTTGGACTTT.

The chain couples TRBV28 to TRBJ2-2; maybe TRBD1 (6 bases). Trimming left V 4 bases short and J 6 bases short, with 24 bases between. From germline, CDR1 is MDHEN and CDR2 SYDVKM. The CDR3 runs to 18 residues. The CDR3 reads CASSSSLPPGVIAGELFF. CDR3 coding DNA: TGTGCCAGCAGTTCCTCACTACCACCAGGGGTAATTGCCGGGGAGCTGTTTTTT.

The chain employs TRBV9 and TRBJ2-5; 14 nucleotides agree with TRBD2. After removal of 0 bases from V and 3 bases from J, the junction contained 7 bases not matched to a gene. This CDR3 region has 18 residues. Germline loops: CDR1 SGDLS, CDR2 YYNGEE. CDR3 nucleotides: TGTGCCAGCAGCGTAGGGAGACTAGCGGGGGGGCAAGAAGAGACCCAGTACTTC. Translating it yields CASSVGRLAGGQEETQYF.

Points on this clone: Sequence at one end of the junction differs from germline and may be a read error. V and J are TRBV7-7 and TRBJ2-5; the match to TRBD1 covers 8 bases. The germline V gene has CDR1 SSHAT and CDR2 FNYEAQ (reference sequence). The CDR3 is 15 residues long. The CDR3 DNA is TGTGCTAGCAGCCCCACTGGGGACAGGCTAAGGACCCAGTACTTC. This translates into CASSPTGDRLRTQYF.

Only a few counts were recorded for this clone. The chain employs TRBV7-8 and TRBJ1-1; the D gene is possibly TRBD1 (5 bases). The CDR3 extends over 16 amino acids. V dropped 7 bases and J dropped 4 bases, with 22 bases sitting between them. From germline, CDR1 is SGHVS and CDR2 FQNEAQ. The CDR3 nucleotides read TGTGCCAGCACCCTCCTTAGGGGTATTTTATTCACTGAAGCTTTCTTT. Protein: CASTLLRGILFTEAFF.

The V gene is TRBV7-3, the J gene TRBJ2-1, with a tentative D call TRBD2 (5 bases). Trimming stripped 2 bases from V and 10 bases from J, with 9 bases between. CDR1 is SGHTA, CDR2 FQGTGA, per germline. This CDR3 is 12 amino acids long. The CDR3 DNA is TGTGCCAGCAGCTTATTTCCGGGAGAGCAGTTCTTC. Translating it yields CASSLFPGEQFF.

Notes on this clone: Germline and junction disagree at one end, which may indicate a read error. This rearrangement joins TRBV7-7 to TRBJ2-1, with 8 bases fitting TRBD1. CDR1 and CDR2 (germline): SSHAT, FNYEAQ (reference sequence). The CDR3 sequence is 14 residues long. CDR3 coding DNA: TGTGCTAGCAGCTTAGACCCAGGGGGCCATGAGCAGTTCTTC. Amino acids: CASSLDPGGHEQFF.